The source of this TCR beta chain is a study of blood T cell repertoires in COVID-19. On the study more broadly: The samples span acute and convalescent COVID-19 from the United States, Italy and Spain. Sources were T cells, B-cell-depleted T cells, or PBMCs; the material itself was cDNA or gDNA.

Source study methods: Researchers report that nucleated cell counts were estimated from reference gene primer amplification. TCRdb's copy holds only in-frame clones and misses some; the assay was immunoSEQ multiplex PCR. The V and J calls and clone size were taken over from that table, and D and trimming were inferred from the DNA. This table holds roughly 200,000 clones, 88% found once. Enrolled during active infection, Seattle patients were then followed longitudinally. Germline V gene lookup returns CDR1 LNHDA and CDR2 SQIVND (reference sequence). The CDR3 runs to 13 residues. V was pared by 6 bases and J by 6 bases, with 13 bases between.

The rearrangement joins TRBV19 to TRBJ2-3, with a possible D match to TRBD2 (5 bases). This TCR was recovered from a middle-aged man with COVID-19, enrolled during active disease. Source material: peripheral blood. DNA for the CDR3: TGTGCCAGTAGCCCCGAGGGCGCGGATACGCAGTATTTT. Translation: CASSPEGADTQYF.